This T cell receptor (beta chain) was documented in a study of cytomegalovirus exposure and HLA in healthy donors. Whole-study results and caveats: TCR beta sequences reportedly predicted most subjects' HLA-A and HLA-B alleles accurately.

Use of 60 Vbeta and 13 Jbeta primers characterized the PCR. Per the authors' pipeline: Per a later analysis, the number of unique TCR beta chains was some 75 million, of which 8.5 million to 11 million were shared. The method was immunoSEQ multiplex PCR; TCRdb's version includes in-frame clones alone and lacks a portion of them. The V and J calls and clone size come from that table; D and trimming were worked out from the DNA. The sample records about 200,000 clones, more than 9.5% being singletons. V dropped 0 bases and J dropped 5 bases, with 8 bases sitting between them. Germline CDR1 is SGHRS and CDR2 is YFSETQ. There are 13 residues in the CDR3. This clone came up a few times. The antigen is undetermined.

The chain couples TRBV5-1 to TRBJ1-1; D perhaps matches TRBD1 (5 bases). Input material: PBMCs. The clonotype was recovered from a man aged 50 or older in good health and CMV-seropositive. The chain's CDR3 is CASSLGTSTEAFF. The CDR3 DNA sequence: TGCGCCAGCAGCTTGGGGACAAGTACTGAAGCTTTCTTT.